Listed here are 23 T cell receptor beta chains from one sample, sequenced in a study of tissue T cells after allogeneic stem cell transplantation. This table comes from immunoSEQ multiplex PCR, and its TCRdb copy is limited to in-frame clones, with some not included. The table has approximately 8,500 clones, 40% to 45% seen once. The time point is: mouse harvest day 7 after allogeneic transplant. Mouse grafts combined 10^7 T-cell-depleted bone marrow cells with 10^6 splenic CD5+ T cells. The material sequenced was skin. These receptors all stem from a female BALB/c mouse given C57BL/6 T cells with graft-versus-host disease after an allogeneic hematopoietic cell transplant.

On this clone itself: Gene names and germline match the mouse. The read ends 1 residue shy of where the CDR3 ends; the end is completed using the germline J gene. The chain joins TRBV26 to TRBJ2-3; 10 nucleotides match TRBD2. CDR1 and CDR2 from the germline V gene are KGHPV and FQNQEV (reference sequence). J was trimmed by 0 bases and V by 2 bases; bases with no gene match: 5. The CDR3 runs to 17 residues. Incomplete CDR3 DNA: TGTGCCAGCAGTCTGACTGGGGGGGTGCGAAGTGCAGAAACGCTGTAT. It specifies CASSLTGGVRSAETLY. From start to end, the CDR3 is CASSLTGGVRSAETLYF.

This clone showed up just a few times. Germline and genes: mouse. Read sequence stops 1 residue before the CDR3 end, and the germline J gene provides the missing end. V and J are TRBV26 and TRBJ2-5; possible D gene TRBD2, 7 bases. Germline CDR1 reads KGHPV; CDR2 reads FQNQEV (reference sequence). Trimming took 2 bases from V and 5 from J, leaving 11 bases between them. This CDR3 is 14 amino acids long. This CDR3 reads CASSLGGRGDTQYF. The sequenced CDR3 bases are TGTGCCAGCAGTCTGGGGGGGCGCGGAGACACCCAGTAC.

With respect to this clone: The germline and genes are mouse ones. The CDR3 extends 1 residue past the end of the read, so its final part is completed from the germline J gene. The genes are TRBV1 and TRBJ1-5; no reliable D call. The V end lost 4 bases, the J end lost 1 base, and 8 bases lay between the germline ends. This CDR3 is built from 14 residues. CDR1 NSQYPW and CDR2 LRSPGD come from the germline V gene (reference sequence). The covered CDR3 bases are TGCACCTGCAGTGGGGAAGGGAACAACCAGGCTCCGCTT. Translated, it gives CTCSGEGNNQAPL. The entire CDR3 protein is CTCSGEGNNQAPLF. The complete variable domain, with remaining parts taken from reference TRBV1 and TRBJ1-5, reads VTLLEQNPRWRLVPRGQAVNLRCILKNSQYPWMSWYQQDLQKQLQWLFTLRSPGDKEVKSLPGADYLATRVTDTELRLQVANMSQGRTLYCTCSGEGNNQAPLFGEGTRLSVL.

On this clone itself: Mouse germline and gene names are used. The read terminates 1 residue before the CDR3 end, so the remaining end is supplied by the germline J gene. The chain employs TRBV5 and TRBJ2-4; D gene unclear. Germline assignment: CDR1 LGHNA and CDR2 YNLKQL (reference sequence). Trimming removed 0 bases from V and 5 bases from J, with 6 bases in between. This CDR3 contains 13 residues. The part of the CDR3 DNA that was read is TGTGCCAGCAGCCAAGAGGGAGGAAACACCTTGTAC. Its translation is CASSQEGGNTLY. In full, the CDR3 reads CASSQEGGNTLYF.

This clone was seen a handful of times. Genes and germline are mouse. This CDR3 is CASSEGGISNERLFF. CDR3 bases read: TGTGCCAGCTCGGAGGGGGGAATTTCCAACGAAAGATTATTT. The V call is TRBV19, the J call TRBJ1-4; possibly TRBD1 for D (6 bases). Coverage ceases 1 residue before the CDR3 finishes, and the germline J gene fills in the end. CDR1 FNHDT and CDR2 SITEND come from the germline V gene (reference sequence). Trimming took 7 bases from V and 0 from J, leaving 13 bases between them. This CDR3 has 15 amino acids. Variable domain in full (rest from reference TRBV19 and TRBJ1-4): GGIITQTPKFLIGQEGQKLTLKCQQNFNHDTMYWYRQDSGKGLRLIYYSITENDLQKGDLSEGYDASREKKSSFSLTVTSAQKNEMAVFLCASSEGGISNERLFFGHGTKLSVL.

In the case of this clone: The genes are named according to mouse. The CDR3 end falls 1 residue outside the read, so it is completed with the germline J gene. The chain joins TRBV26 to TRBJ2-2; D is ambiguous. This CDR3 has 14 residues. The germline V and J ends were trimmed by 3 bases and 1 base, with 6 bases remaining between them. Germline values: CDR1 KGHPV, CDR2 FQNQEV (reference sequence). Here the CDR3 reads CASSLGKNTGQLYF. The CDR3 bases that were read are TGTGCCAGCAGTCTTGGCAAAAACACCGGGCAGCTCTAC.

Worth noting for this clone: Gene names and germline match the mouse. The read stops 1 residue short of the end of the CDR3; the missing end is completed from the germline J gene. V and J are TRBV26 and TRBJ2-7; 10 bases are shared with TRBD2. Germline V lookup: CDR1 KGHPV, CDR2 FQNQEV (reference sequence). With 6 bases clipped from V and 3 bases from J, the junction kept 5 bases outside the gene matches. The length of the CDR3 is 14 residues. CDR3 amino acids: CASSLRDWGYEQYF. CDR3 DNA, as far as it was read: TGTGCCAGCAGCCTCCGGGACTGGGGCTATGAACAGTAC.

As to this clone: Germline and genes: mouse. The observed sequence ends 1 residue before the CDR3 terminus, with the missing tail filled in from the germline J gene. Other DNA sequences in the same sample also yield this CDR3. The rearrangement links TRBV3 to TRBJ2-5, with 10 bases identical to TRBD2. The ends lost 5 bases at V and 3 bases at J; junction bases unmatched: 2. In germline, CDR1 is SNHLY, CDR2 FYNGKV (reference sequence). The CDR3 covers 14 residues. Here the CDR3 reads CASSPLGGQDTQYF. Incomplete CDR3 DNA: TGTGCCAGCAGCCCACTGGGGGGGCAAGACACCCAGTAC.

Details on this clone: Mouse names are used for the genes. The observed sequence ends 1 residue before the CDR3 terminus, with the missing tail filled in from the germline J gene. The V call is TRBV19, the J call TRBJ2-5; tentatively, D is TRBD1 (7 bases). This CDR3 is built from 13 residues. Germline lookup yields CDR1 FNHDT and CDR2 SITEND (reference sequence). V gave up 2 bases and J gave up 6 bases, with 10 bases separating them. The DNA read from the CDR3 is TGTGCCAGCAGTATGAGGGGGCAGGACACCCAGTAC. Translating gives CASSMRGQDTQY. In full, the CDR3 is CASSMRGQDTQYF.

This clone was counted between two and nine times. Mouse germline and gene names are used. Read sequence stops 1 residue before the CDR3 end, and the germline J gene provides the missing end. Other DNA sequences of this sample code for an identical CDR3. The chain joins TRBV26 to TRBJ2-5, with 9 bases that match TRBD2. CDR3 length equals 13 residues. V shed 6 bases, J shed 5 bases, and the junction held 3 bases outside the gene matches. From germline, CDR1 is KGHPV and CDR2 FQNQEV (reference sequence). CDR3 sequence: CASRGTGRDTQYF. The covered CDR3 bases are TGTGCCAGCAGGGGGACTGGGAGAGACACCCAGTAC.

Notes on this clone: Genes here carry mouse names. Read coverage stops 1 residue before the CDR3 terminus; the germline J gene supplies the remainder. The chain is built from TRBV23 and TRBJ2-7. Germline V gene data show CDR1 as KGHTA and CDR2 as FQNQQP. The CDR3 is 13 amino acids. The CDR3 DNA, read in part, is TGCTCCAGCAGCCATCACCGCTCCTATGAACAGTAC. The encoded protein is CSSSHHRSYEQY. The full CDR3 reads CSSSHHRSYEQYF.

Points on this clone: The genes and germline here are from mouse. This CDR3 is CASSLDRAPGQLYF. The CDR3 DNA, read in part, is TGTGCCAGCAGTCTGGACAGGGCTCCCGGGCAGCTCTAC. This chain links TRBV26 with TRBJ2-2; 7 bases line up with TRBD1. The CDR3 end is not reached by the read, which stops 1 residue before it; the germline J gene fills it in. The CDR3 length is 14 residues. The V and J ends lost 2 bases and 6 bases, in that order; junction bases with no gene match: 3. The germline V gene encodes CDR1 KGHPV and CDR2 FQNQEV (reference sequence).

By share of the sample, this clone is medium-sized. Gene names are mouse gene names. The CDR3 extends 1 residue past the end of the read, so its final part is completed from the germline J gene. The chain carries TRBV16 and TRBJ2-7; D is perhaps TRBD2 (5 bases). V was pared by 3 bases and J by 5 bases, with 11 bases between. Germline CDR1 and CDR2: SGHSA and FRNQAP. This CDR3 is 13 amino acids long. CDR3 region: CASSLVGWDEQYF. Partial CDR3 DNA: TGTGCAAGCAGCTTGGTAGGCTGGGATGAACAGTAC.

This clone was counted only a few times. Here the gene names and germline are mouse. The read terminates 1 residue before the CDR3 end, so the remaining end is supplied by the germline J gene. The chain joins TRBV20 to TRBJ2-7, with 8 bases matching TRBD1. Losses at the gene ends were 1 base for V and 3 bases for J; bases not matched to a gene: 2. The CDR3 is made up of 13 amino acids. In germline, CDR1 is GFQATS, CDR2 STVNSAI. Here the CDR3 reads CGARATGGYEQYF. The CDR3 bases that were read are TGTGGTGCTAGGGCTACAGGGGGCTATGAACAGTAC. Full variable domain (missing parts from reference TRBV20 and TRBJ2-7): GALVYQYPRRTICKSGTSMRMECQAVGFQATSVAWYRQSPQKTFELIALSTVNSAIKYEQNFTQEKFPISHPNLSFSSMTVLNAYLEDRGLYLCGARATGGYEQYFGPGTRLTVL.

About this clone: Germline and genes here are mouse. Coverage ceases 1 residue before the CDR3 finishes, and the germline J gene fills in the end. The chain carries TRBV26 and TRBJ2-4, with 7 bases that match TRBD1. This CDR3 has 14 amino acids. Germline values: CDR1 KGHPV, CDR2 FQNQEV (reference sequence). After removal of 0 bases from V and 3 bases from J, the junction contained 0 bases not matched to a gene. The sequenced CDR3 bases are TGTGCCAGCAGTCTGTCGGGACAGCAAAACACCTTGTAC. This gives the protein CASSLSGQQNTLY. The full CDR3 reads CASSLSGQQNTLYF.

About this clone itself: Genes and germline are mouse. CDR3 protein: CASSLGQKGNTLYF. The CDR3 bases that were read are TGTGCCAGCAGCTTGGGACAGAAGGGGAACACCTTGTAC. V gene TRBV3 combines with J gene TRBJ2-4, with TRBD1 matching 7 bases. The read finishes 1 residue shy of the CDR3 end, and the germline J gene is used to complete it. V shed 3 bases, J shed 6 bases, and the junction held 6 bases outside the gene matches. Germline CDR1 is SNHLY and CDR2 is FYNGKV (reference sequence). CDR3 length: 14 residues.

This clone appeared once. Genes here carry mouse names. The read terminates 1 residue ahead of where the CDR3 ends, so the germline J gene completes it. The chain links TRBV13-1 to TRBJ2-5; TRBD1 might be the D (6 bases). V shed 4 bases and J shed 2 bases, with 8 bases lying between them. The CDR3 loop spans 13 amino acids. CDR1 and CDR2 from the germline V gene are NSHNY and SYGAGN. The CDR3 DNA, read in part, is TGTGCCAGCAGTTCACAGGGCCAAGACACCCAGTAC. Encoded protein: CASSSQGQDTQY. The full CDR3 protein is CASSSQGQDTQYF.

In regard to this clone: These gene names are mouse names. The CDR3 DNA, read in part, is TGTGCCAGCAGAGACAGGGGGCGAGGCGAAAGATTATTT. Translation: CASRDRGRGERLF. The full CDR3 protein reads CASRDRGRGERLFF. This chain uses TRBV26 with TRBJ1-4; the match to TRBD1 covers 10 bases. Read data end 1 residue before the CDR3 end; the end is taken from the germline J gene. The length of the CDR3 is 14 residues. With 6 bases clipped from V and 7 bases from J, the junction kept 5 bases outside the gene matches. The germline V gene encodes CDR1 KGHPV and CDR2 FQNQEV (reference sequence).

This clone was counted between two and nine times. Gene names and germline refer to mouse. The read ends 1 residue early relative to the CDR3; the germline J gene fills the gap. The rearrangement links TRBV13-1 to TRBJ2-7, with 8 nucleotides matching TRBD1. Germline V gene lookup returns CDR1 NSHNY and CDR2 SYGAGN. Trimming at V came to 4 bases and at J to 3 bases, leaving 3 bases not matched to a gene. The CDR3 is 13 residues long. The sequenced part of the CDR3 DNA is TGTGCCAGCAGTAGGACAGGGCTCTATGAACAGTAC. Protein sequence: CASSRTGLYEQY. The whole CDR3 sequence is CASSRTGLYEQYF.

This clone occurred a few times. Germline and genes here are mouse. The DNA ends 1 residue before the CDR3 does, and the rest of the CDR3 is filled in from the germline J gene. J is TRBJ1-3 and V is TRBV13-2, with D maybe TRBD1 (5 bases). V was cut by 2 bases and J by 3 bases, with 9 bases left in between. The CDR3 totals 14 residues. Germline CDR1 reads NNHNN; CDR2 reads SYGAGS (reference sequence). The part of the CDR3 DNA that was read is TGTGCCAGCGGTGACAGGGTGGGTGGAAATACGCTCTAT. This sequence encodes CASGDRVGGNTLY. The full CDR3 protein reads CASGDRVGGNTLYF.

With regard to this clone: Mouse germline and gene names are used. The CDR3 end lies 1 residue beyond the end of the read and is filled in from the germline J gene. The chain is built from TRBV13-3 and TRBJ2-2, with D tentatively TRBD2 (6 bases). The V end lost 2 bases, the J end lost 1 base, and 9 bases lay between the germline ends. The CDR3 spans 15 residues. From germline, CDR1 is NNHDY and CDR2 SYVADS. The part of the CDR3 DNA that was read is TGTGCCAGCAGTGAGGGCTGGGGAAACACCGGGCAGCTCTAC. Protein: CASSEGWGNTGQLY. The CDR3 in full is CASSEGWGNTGQLYF.

Turning to this clone: Genes and germline come from the mouse. The observed sequence ends 1 residue before the CDR3 terminus, with the missing tail filled in from the germline J gene. V usage is TRBV26 and J usage is TRBJ2-3; 10 positions agree with TRBD2. V lost 1 base and J lost 0; bases outside the gene matches: 4. CDR1 KGHPV and CDR2 FQNQEV come from the germline V gene (reference sequence). The CDR3 sequence is 17 residues long. The CDR3: CASSLWTGGSSAETLYF. The CDR3 DNA, read in part, is TGTGCCAGCAGTCTGTGGACTGGGGGTTCTAGTGCAGAAACGCTGTAT.

For this clone: Gene names are the mouse ones. The read ends 1 residue early relative to the CDR3; the germline J gene fills the gap. The J gene is TRBJ2-2, the V gene TRBV13-1; D remains unclear. The germline gives CDR1 NSHNY, CDR2 SYGAGN. The CDR3 runs to 12 residues. Trimming removed 3 bases from V and 3 bases from J, with 3 bases in between. The sequenced CDR3 bases are TGTGCCAGCAGTGCTGACACCGGGCAGCTCTAC. It specifies CASSADTGQLY. The CDR3 reads in full as CASSADTGQLYF.